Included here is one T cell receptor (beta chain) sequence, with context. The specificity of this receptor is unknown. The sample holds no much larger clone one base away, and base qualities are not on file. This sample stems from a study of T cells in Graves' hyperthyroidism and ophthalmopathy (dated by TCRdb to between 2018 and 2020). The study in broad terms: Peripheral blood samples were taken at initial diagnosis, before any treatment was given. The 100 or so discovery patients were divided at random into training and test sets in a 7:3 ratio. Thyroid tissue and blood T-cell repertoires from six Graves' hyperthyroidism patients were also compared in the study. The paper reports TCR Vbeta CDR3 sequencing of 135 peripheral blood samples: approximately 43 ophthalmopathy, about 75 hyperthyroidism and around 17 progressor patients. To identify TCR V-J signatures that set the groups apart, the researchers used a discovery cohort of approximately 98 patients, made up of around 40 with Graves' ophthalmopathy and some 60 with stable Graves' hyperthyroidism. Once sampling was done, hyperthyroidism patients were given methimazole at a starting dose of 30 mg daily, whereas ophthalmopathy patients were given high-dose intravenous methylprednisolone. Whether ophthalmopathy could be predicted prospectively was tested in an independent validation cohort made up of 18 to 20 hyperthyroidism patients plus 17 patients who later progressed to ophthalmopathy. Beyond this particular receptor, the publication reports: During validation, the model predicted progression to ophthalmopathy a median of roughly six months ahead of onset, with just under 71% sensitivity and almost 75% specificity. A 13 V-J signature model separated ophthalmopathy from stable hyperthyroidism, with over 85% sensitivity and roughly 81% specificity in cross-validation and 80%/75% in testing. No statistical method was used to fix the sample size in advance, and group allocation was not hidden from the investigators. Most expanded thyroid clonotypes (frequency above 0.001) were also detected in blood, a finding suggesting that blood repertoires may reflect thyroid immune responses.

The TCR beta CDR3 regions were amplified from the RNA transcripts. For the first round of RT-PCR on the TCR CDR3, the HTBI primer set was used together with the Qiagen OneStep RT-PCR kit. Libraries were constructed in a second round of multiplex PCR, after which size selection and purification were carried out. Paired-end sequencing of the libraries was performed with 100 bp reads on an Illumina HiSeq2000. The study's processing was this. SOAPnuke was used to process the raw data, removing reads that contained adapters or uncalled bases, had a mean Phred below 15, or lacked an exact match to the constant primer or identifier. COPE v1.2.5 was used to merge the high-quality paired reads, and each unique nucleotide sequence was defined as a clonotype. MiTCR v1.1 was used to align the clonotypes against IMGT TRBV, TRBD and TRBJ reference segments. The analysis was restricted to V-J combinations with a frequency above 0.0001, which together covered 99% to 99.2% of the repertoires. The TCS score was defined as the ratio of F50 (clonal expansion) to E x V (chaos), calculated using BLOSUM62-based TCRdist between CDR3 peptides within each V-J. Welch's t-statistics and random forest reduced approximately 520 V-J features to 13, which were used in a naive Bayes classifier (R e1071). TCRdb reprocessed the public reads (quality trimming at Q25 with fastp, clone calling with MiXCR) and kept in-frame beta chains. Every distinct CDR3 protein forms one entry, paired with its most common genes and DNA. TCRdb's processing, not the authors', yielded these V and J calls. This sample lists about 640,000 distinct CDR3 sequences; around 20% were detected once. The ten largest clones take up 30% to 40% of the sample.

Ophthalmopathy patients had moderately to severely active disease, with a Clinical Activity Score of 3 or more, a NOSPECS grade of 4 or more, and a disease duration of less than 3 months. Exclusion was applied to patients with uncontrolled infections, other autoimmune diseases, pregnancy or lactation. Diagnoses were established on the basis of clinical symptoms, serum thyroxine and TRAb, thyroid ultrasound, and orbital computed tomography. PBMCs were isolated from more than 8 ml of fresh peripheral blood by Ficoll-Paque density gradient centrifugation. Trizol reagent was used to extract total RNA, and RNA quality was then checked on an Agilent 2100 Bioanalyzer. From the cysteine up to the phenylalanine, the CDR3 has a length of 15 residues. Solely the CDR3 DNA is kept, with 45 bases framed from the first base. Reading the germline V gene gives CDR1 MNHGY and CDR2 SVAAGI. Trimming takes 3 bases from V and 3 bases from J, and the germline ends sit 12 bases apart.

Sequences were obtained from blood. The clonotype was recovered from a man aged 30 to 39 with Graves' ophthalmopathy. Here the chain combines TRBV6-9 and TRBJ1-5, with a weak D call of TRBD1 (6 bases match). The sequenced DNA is TGTGCCAGCAGTTACCGTCGGGACACCAATCAGCCCCAGCATTTT. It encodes CASSYRRDTNQPQHF.